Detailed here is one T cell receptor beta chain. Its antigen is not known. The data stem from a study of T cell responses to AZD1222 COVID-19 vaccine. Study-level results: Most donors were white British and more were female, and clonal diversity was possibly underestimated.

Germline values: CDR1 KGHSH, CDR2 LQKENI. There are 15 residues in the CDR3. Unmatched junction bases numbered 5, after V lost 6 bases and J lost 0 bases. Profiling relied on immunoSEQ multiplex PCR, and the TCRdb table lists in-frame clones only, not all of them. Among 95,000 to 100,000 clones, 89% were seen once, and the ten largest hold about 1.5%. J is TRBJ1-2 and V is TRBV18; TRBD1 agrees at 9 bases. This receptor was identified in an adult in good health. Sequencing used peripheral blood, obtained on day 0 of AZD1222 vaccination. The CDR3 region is CASSLGTGTNYGYTF. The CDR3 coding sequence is TGTGCCAGCTCCCTAGGGACAGGGACTAACTATGGCTACACCTTC.